The 26 T cell receptor beta chains listed next were all sequenced from one sample in a study of CD8 T cells in ankylosing spondylitis. TCRdb redid the calling of the 5' RACE reads with MiXCR, one entry per CDR3 protein. The sample gives 35,000 to 40,000 distinct CDR3 sequences, approximately 17% of which show up once; 45% is in the top ten. Sequenced: blood. These receptors all come from a male donor with ankylosing spondylitis or in good health (not recorded which).

This clonotype was detected only a few times. The rearrangement joins TRBV21-1 to TRBJ2-7. TRBV21-1 is annotated as a pseudogene. The CDR3 runs to 11 residues. The CDR3 DNA reads as TGTGCCAGCAGCAAAGACGGCGAGCAGTACGTC. It yields the protein CASSKDGEQYV.

This rearrangement joins TRBV7-2 to TRBJ1-5, with 9 bases fitting TRBD1. V was clipped by 8 bases and J by 3 bases; unmatched bases: 8. Germline values: CDR1 SGHTA, CDR2 FQGNSA. The CDR3 length is 15 residues. CDR3 DNA: TGTGCCAGCCGGGACAGGGTAGGAAACAATCAGCCCCAGCATTTT. Protein: CASRDRVGNNQPQHF.

This rearrangement joins TRBV12-3 or TRBV12-4 to TRBJ2-2; D is perhaps TRBD2 (5 bases). The CDR3 runs 14 residues. V was shortened by 3 bases and J by 6 bases, with 11 bases between the two germline ends. CDR3 coding DNA: TGTGCCAGCAGTTTTGTGGCGAGGGCCGGGGAGCTGTTTTTT. It translates to CASSFVARAGELFF.

A few counts support this clonotype. The V gene is TRBV12-3 or TRBV12-4, the J gene TRBJ2-2; D is perhaps TRBD1 or TRBD2 (5 bases each). V lost 5 bases to trimming and J lost 2 bases, with 15 bases between them. This CDR3 comprises 16 residues. The CDR3 DNA reads TGTGCCAGCAGTCCTAAGAGGGGACCTAACACCGGGGAGCTGTTTTTT. This codes for CASSPKRGPNTGELFF.

This clonotype was detected only a few times. The chain is built from TRBV12-3 or TRBV12-4 and TRBJ2-3; perhaps D is TRBD1 or TRBD2 (5 bases each). V lost 10 bases, J lost 2 bases, and 22 bases lay in between. The CDR3 spans 16 residues. The CDR3 DNA reads TGTGCCACCGGCGCTGGCCCTGGGGGAAACACAGATACGCAGTATTTT. Translated: CATGAGPGGNTDTQYF.

The genes are TRBV11-2 and TRBJ2-1; TRBD2 matches 11 bases. Germline-derived CDR1 and CDR2 are SGHAT and FQNNGV. The ends lost 7 bases at V and 7 bases at J; junction bases unmatched: 9. The CDR3 covers 15 residues. The CDR3 protein is CASTLAGGPRNEQFF. The DNA of the CDR3 is TGTGCCAGCACCCTAGCGGGGGGACCTCGGAATGAGCAGTTCTTC.

This clonotype was detected only a few times. The V gene is TRBV28, the J gene TRBJ1-1; possible D gene TRBD1, 5 bases. The germline gives CDR1 MDHEN, CDR2 SYDVKM. This CDR3 spans 15 amino acids. Trimming removed 3 bases at V and 4 bases at J, with 15 bases between. In DNA, the CDR3 is TGTGCCAGCAGTTTGAGGGGCGGACTACGCACTGAAGCTTTCTTT. Its protein product is CASSLRGGLRTEAFF.

Only a few counts were recorded for this clonotype. This chain links TRBV7-2 with TRBJ2-2; 12 bases agree with TRBD1. The V gene's germline CDR1 is SGHTA and CDR2 FQGNSA. V lost 5 bases and J lost 6; bases outside the gene matches: 4. The CDR3 consists of 15 residues. DNA for the CDR3: TGTGCCAGCAGCCCCGGGACAGGGGGCGCCGGGGAGCTGTTTTTT. Translated, it gives CASSPGTGGAGELFF.

This clonotype was seen more than once but under ten times. This chain uses TRBV5-1 with TRBJ1-1, with no clear D. The CDR3 totals 12 residues. Per the germline V gene, CDR1 is SGHRS and CDR2 is YFSETQ. Trimming removed 1 base from V and 3 bases from J, with 4 bases in between. Written as DNA, the CDR3 is TGCGCCAGCAGCTTGTTGGACACTGAAGCTTTCTTT. Translating it yields CASSLLDTEAFF.

The chain recombines TRBV7-9 with TRBJ2-1; D is ambiguous. The CDR3 has 13 residues. Trimming cost V 5 bases and J 2 bases, with 7 bases left between them. Germline V gene sequence: CDR1 SEHNR, CDR2 FQNEAQ (reference sequence). In DNA, the CDR3 is TGTGCCAGCAGCGCCAATACCTACAATGAGCAGTTCTTC. Its protein product is CASSANTYNEQFF.

The chain employs TRBV7-9 and TRBJ2-3; D remains ambiguous. The germline V gene encodes CDR1 SEHNR and CDR2 FQNEAQ (reference sequence). The ends were cut back, 4 bases at V and 7 bases at J, with 12 bases in the middle. CDR3 size: 13 residues. The CDR3 loop reads CASSSYVQYTQYF. CDR3 nucleotide sequence: TGTGCCAGCAGCTCGTACGTGCAATATACGCAGTATTTT.

In its sample, this clonotype was seen many times. The genes are TRBV5-1 and TRBJ2-2; tentative D call: TRBD1 (6 bases). CDR3 size: 14 residues. Trimming removed 5 bases from V and 1 base from J, with 9 bases in between. Germline V gene lookup returns CDR1 SGHRS and CDR2 YFSETQ. CDR3 sequence reads: CASRRQVNTGELFF. In DNA form, the CDR3 reads TGCGCCAGCAGACGACAGGTGAACACCGGGGAGCTGTTTTTT. Variable domain in full (rest from reference TRBV5-1 and TRBJ2-2): KAGVTQTPRYLIKTRGQQVTLSCSPISGHRSVSWYQQTPGQGLQFLFEYFSETQRNKGNFPGRFSGRQFSNSRSEMNVSTLELGDSALYLCASRRQVNTGELFFGEGSRLTVL.

This chain connects TRBV12-3 or TRBV12-4 to TRBJ2-1, with 7 bases matching TRBD2. V shed 6 bases and J 12 bases; nucleotides not matched to a gene: 8. CDR3 length: 12 residues. DNA for the CDR3: TGTGCCAGCAGCCGGGACTACCAGGGGCAGTTCTTC. Amino acids: CASSRDYQGQFF.

The V and J genes are TRBV21-1 and TRBJ2-2; the DNA was not compared with TRBD1, the D call given in the table. TRBV21-1 is listed as a pseudogene. This CDR3 has 16 residues. The DNA for the CDR3 is TGTGCTGCCCGCAGGGGGATATCTAGCGGCACCGGGGAGCTGTTTTTT. Translation: CAARRGISSGTGELFF.

This clonotype is large by share. The chain carries TRBV9 and TRBJ1-6; no firm D call. V lost 6 bases, J lost 3 bases, and 16 bases lay in between. The CDR3 has 16 amino acids. CDR1 is SGDLS and CDR2 is YYNGEE in the germline V gene. The CDR3 DNA reads TGTGCCAGCACCCGTGAGGCCGCAAACTATAATTCACCCCTCCACTTT. Its translation: CASTREAANYNSPLHF.

This clonotype appeared a few times. V is TRBV28 and J is TRBJ1-1; 7 nucleotides match TRBD1. V lost 5 bases, J lost 0 bases, and 9 bases stayed unmatched. The CDR3 is 16 residues long. Germline-derived CDR1 and CDR2 are MDHEN and SYDVKM. CDR3 residues: CASSTPGQILNTEAFF. DNA for the CDR3: TGTGCCAGCAGTACACCGGGACAGATACTGAACACTGAAGCTTTCTTT. Full variable domain (remainder filled in from reference TRBV28 and TRBJ1-1): DVKVTQSSRYLVKRTGEKVFLECVQDMDHENMFWYRQDPGLGLRLIYFSYDVKMKEKGDIPEGYSVSREKKERFSLILESASTNQTSMYLCASSTPGQILNTEAFFGQGTRLTVV.

This clonotype appeared a few times. The V gene is TRBV14, the J gene TRBJ1-2; 7 bases fit TRBD1. The CDR3 is made up of 14 amino acids. The trim removed 4 bases at V and 8 bases at J, leaving 10 bases unmatched. CDR1 and CDR2 (germline): SGHDN, FVKESK. The CDR3 region is CASSRGQAARGYTF. The CDR3 DNA reads TGTGCCAGCAGCCGAGGACAGGCGGCGCGGGGCTACACCTTC. Supplemented by reference TRBV14 and TRBJ1-2, the full variable domain reads EAGVTQFPSHSVIEKGQTVTLRCDPISGHDNLYWYRRVMGKEIKFLLHFVKESKQDESGMPNNRFLAERTGGTYSTLKVQPAELEDSGVYFCASSRGQAARGYTFGSGTRLTVV.

In its sample, this clonotype ranks as medium-sized. This sequence joins TRBV15 and TRBJ1-1, with D unresolved. Germline CDR1 is LNHNV and CDR2 is YYDKDF (reference sequence). Trimming removed 2 bases at V and 0 bases at J, with 4 bases between. This CDR3 contains 13 residues. The CDR3 loop reads CATSRLMNTEAFF. The CDR3 DNA reads as TGTGCCACCAGCAGACTGATGAACACTGAAGCTTTCTTT.

This clonotype was counted between two and nine times. V is TRBV20-1 and J is TRBJ1-5; D not resolved. There are 13 residues in the CDR3. The V end was cut by 3 bases, the J end by 1 base, with 7 bases between. Germline V gene sequence: CDR1 DFQATT, CDR2 SNEGSKA (reference sequence). The CDR3 coding sequence is TGCAGTGCTAGTGGTCGGAGCAATCAGCCCCAGCATTTT. Amino acid sequence: CSASGRSNQPQHF.

This clonotype came up many times. J is TRBJ2-4 and V is TRBV5-1; D is ambiguous. V gave up 0 bases and J gave up 0 bases, with 13 bases separating them. The CDR3 is 17 residues long. CDR1 and CDR2 (germline): SGHRS, YFSETQ. The CDR3 reads CASSLDGGTIAKNIQYF. CDR3 DNA: TGCGCCAGCAGCTTGGATGGCGGAACAATAGCCAAAAACATTCAGTACTTC.

In its sample, this clonotype was seen a few times. The gene calls are TRBV2 and TRBJ1-4; 9 bases agree with TRBD1. V gave up 9 bases and J gave up 8 bases; unmatched junction bases: 7. Germline CDR1 and CDR2: SNHLY and FYNNEI. The CDR3 covers 13 residues. The CDR3 region is CASRTGAEEKLFF. CDR3 DNA sequence: TGTGCCAGTCGGACAGGGGCGGAGGAAAAACTGTTTTTT. The whole variable domain, remainder taken from reference TRBV2 and TRBJ1-4, is EPEVTQTPSHQVTQMGQEVILRCVPISNHLYFYWYRQILGQKVEFLVSFYNNEISEKSEIFDDQFSVERPDGSNFTLKIRSTKLEDSAMYFCASRTGAEEKLFFGSGTQLSVL.

This clonotype was recorded a few times. The V gene is TRBV4-3, the J gene TRBJ2-1; a possible D gene is TRBD1 (5 bases). Trimming removed 4 bases at V and 4 bases at J, with 11 bases between. There are 14 residues in the CDR3. Looked up from germline, CDR1 is LGHNA and CDR2 is YSLEER. The CDR3: CASSRRQGYNEQFF. In DNA, the CDR3 is TGCGCCAGCAGCCGACGGCAGGGTTACAATGAGCAGTTCTTC.

J is TRBJ2-3 and V is TRBV11-2; D gene ambiguous. The V gene's germline CDR1 is SGHAT and CDR2 FQNNGV. The CDR3 sequence is 13 residues long. V shed 1 base and J shed 4 bases, with 6 bases lying between them. The DNA for the CDR3 is TGTGCCAGCAGCTTAGTAGTCCCAGATACGCAGTATTTT. Amino acid sequence: CASSLVVPDTQYF.

This clonotype was recorded a few times. The V and J genes are TRBV12-3 or TRBV12-4 and TRBJ1-1; D ambiguous. The CDR3 totals 13 residues. V lost 5 bases and J lost 8, with 15 bases in between. The CDR3 reads CASSRSWGIEAFF. CDR3 sequence (DNA): TGTGCCAGCAGTAGGTCGTGGGGTATAGAAGCTTTCTTT.

In its sample, this clonotype was seen a few times. The chain combines TRBV12-3 or TRBV12-4 with TRBJ2-2, with D tentatively TRBD1 (6 bases). The CDR3 runs to 15 residues. The V gene lost 6 bases and the J gene lost 3 bases, with 14 bases spanning the gap. The CDR3 sequence: CASRPARGYTGELFF. DNA for the CDR3: TGTGCCAGCAGGCCAGCGAGGGGGTACACCGGGGAGCTGTTTTTT.

V and J are TRBV27 and TRBJ2-3; TRBD2 matches at 15 bases. The length of the CDR3 is 14 residues. The V and J ends lost 5 bases and 9 bases, in that order; junction bases with no gene match: 3. CDR1 and CDR2 from the germline V gene are MNHEY and SMNVEV (reference sequence). The CDR3 DNA sequence: TGTGCCAGCAGTGGACTAGCGGGGGGGCAAACGCAGTATTTT. Its protein is CASSGLAGGQTQYF.